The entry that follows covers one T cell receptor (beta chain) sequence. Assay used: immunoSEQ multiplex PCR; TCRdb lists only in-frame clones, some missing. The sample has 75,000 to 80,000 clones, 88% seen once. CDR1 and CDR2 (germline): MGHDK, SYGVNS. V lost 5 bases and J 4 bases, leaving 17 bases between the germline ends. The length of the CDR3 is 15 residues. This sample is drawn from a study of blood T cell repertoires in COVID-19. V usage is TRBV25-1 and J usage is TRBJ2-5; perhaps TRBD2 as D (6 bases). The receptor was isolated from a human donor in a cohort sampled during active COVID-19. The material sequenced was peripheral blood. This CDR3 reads CASSFGTPQRETQYF. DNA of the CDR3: TGTGCCAGCAGTTTCGGGACTCCCCAGCGAGAGACCCAGTACTTC. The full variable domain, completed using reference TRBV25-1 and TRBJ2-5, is EADIYQTPRYLVIGTGKKITLECSQTMGHDKMYWYQQDPGMELHLIHYSYGVNSTEKGDLSSESTVSRIRTEHFPLTLESARPSHTSQYLCASSFGTPQRETQYFGPGTRLLVL.